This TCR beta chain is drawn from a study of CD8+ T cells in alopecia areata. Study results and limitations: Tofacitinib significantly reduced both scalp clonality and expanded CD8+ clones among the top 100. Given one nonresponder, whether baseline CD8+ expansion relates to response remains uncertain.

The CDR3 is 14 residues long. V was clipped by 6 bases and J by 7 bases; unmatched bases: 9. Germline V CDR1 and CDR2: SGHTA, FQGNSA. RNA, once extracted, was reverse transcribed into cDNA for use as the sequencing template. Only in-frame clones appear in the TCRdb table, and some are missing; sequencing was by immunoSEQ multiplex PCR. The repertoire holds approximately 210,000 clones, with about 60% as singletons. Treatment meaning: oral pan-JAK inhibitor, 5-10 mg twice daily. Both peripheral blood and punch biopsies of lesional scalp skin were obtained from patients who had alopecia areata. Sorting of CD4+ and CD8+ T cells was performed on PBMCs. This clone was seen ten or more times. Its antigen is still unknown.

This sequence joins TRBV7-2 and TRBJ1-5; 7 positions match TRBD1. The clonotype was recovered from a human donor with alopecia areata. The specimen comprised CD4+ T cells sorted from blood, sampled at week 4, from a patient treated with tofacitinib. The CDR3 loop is CASSNDRGQQPQHF. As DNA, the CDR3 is TGTGCCAGCAGTAACGATAGGGGGCAACAGCCCCAGCATTTT.